These 10 T cell receptor beta chains were sequenced from one sample in a study of lymphopenia after photon versus proton radiotherapy. Measured with immunoSEQ multiplex PCR; TCRdb has only the in-frame clones, and not every one. The sample lists tens of thousands of clones, approximately 84% seen once, with just over 2% in the top ten. Sequences were derived from peripheral blood, sampled from a patient treated with proton-based radiotherapy. The receptor set was obtained from a man aged 60 to 69 with pancreatic cancer.

V is TRBV4-3 and J is TRBJ1-6; TRBD1 agrees at 7 bases. The CDR3 contains 14 residues. V shed 6 bases and J 10 bases; nucleotides not matched to a gene: 9. CDR1 is LGHNA, CDR2 YSLEER, per germline. In nucleotides, the CDR3 is TGCGCCAGCAGTCGGGAGGGGGCATGGTCACCCCTCCACTTT. The encoded protein is CASSREGAWSPLHF.

The rearrangement joins TRBV11-2 to TRBJ2-2, with D unclear. Germline lookup yields CDR1 SGHAT and CDR2 FQNNGV. This CDR3 has 14 amino acids. V was cut by 5 bases and J by 6 bases, with 13 bases left in between. The CDR3 sequence: CASSLGRRAGELFF. Written as DNA, the CDR3 is TGTGCCAGCAGCCTAGGCCGAAGGGCCGGGGAGCTGTTTTTT.

The gene calls are TRBV14 and TRBJ2-7; D is uncertain. V was clipped by 4 bases and J by 2 bases, with 12 bases between them. Per the germline V gene, CDR1 is SGHDN and CDR2 is FVKESK. This CDR3 has 14 amino acids. CDR3 coding DNA: TGTGCCAGCAGCCGGACCCACATTACCTACGAGCAGTACTTC. Residues: CASSRTHITYEQYF.

The chain recombines TRBV18 with TRBJ1-2, with D perhaps TRBD1 (5 bases). Germline-derived CDR1 and CDR2 are KGHSH and LQKENI. The germline V and J ends were trimmed by 3 bases and 8 bases, with 13 bases remaining between them. The CDR3 is made up of 13 amino acids. CDR3 sequence: CASSPDTVWGYTF. The CDR3 DNA is TGTGCCAGCTCACCGGACACGGTCTGGGGCTACACCTTC.

This rearrangement joins TRBV19 to TRBJ2-7; 7 bases match TRBD1. V trimming: 5 bases; J trimming: 1 base; junction bases outside the gene matches: 5. The CDR3 is 14 amino acids. Germline V gives CDR1 LNHDA, CDR2 SQIVND (reference sequence). CDR3 DNA sequence: TGTGCCAGTAGTCCATGGACAGGTTCCTACGAGCAGTACTTC. This codes for CASSPWTGSYEQYF.

CDR3 region: CASSLADRETQYF. In DNA form, the CDR3 reads TGTGCCAGCAGCTTAGCGGACCGGGAGACCCAGTACTTC. The chain recombines TRBV7-6 with TRBJ2-5; D is unresolved. The V gene lost 0 bases and the J gene lost 5 bases, with 7 bases spanning the gap. CDR1 is SGHVS and CDR2 is FNYEAQ in the germline V gene. This CDR3 spans 13 amino acids.

The chain joins TRBV11-3 to TRBJ2-4, with a weak D call TRBD2 (5 bases). CDR1 is SGHNT, CDR2 YENEEA, per germline. V was clipped by 6 bases and J by 7 bases, with 16 bases between them. This CDR3 is built from 14 residues. The CDR3 protein is CASSYQVTGNIQYF. Here the CDR3 DNA reads TGTGCCAGCAGTTACCAGGTTACGGGGAACATTCAGTACTTC.

The rearrangement joins TRBV7-2 to TRBJ2-7; 8 nucleotides agree with TRBD1. The CDR3 is 14 residues long. From germline, CDR1 is SGHTA and CDR2 FQGNSA. J was trimmed by 2 bases and V by 6 bases; bases with no gene match: 6. CDR3 nucleotide sequence: TGTGCCAGCAGGCGGGACAGGAGGGCCTACGAGCAGTACTTC. Translating it yields CASRRDRRAYEQYF.

This chain joins TRBV28 and TRBJ1-5; D is unresolved. Between the trimmed V and J ends, which lost 2 bases and 2 bases, there was a span of 10 bases. There are 15 residues in the CDR3. Germline V lookup: CDR1 MDHEN, CDR2 SYDVKM. The CDR3 loop reads CASSLLDGGNQPQHF. For the CDR3, the DNA is TGTGCCAGCAGTTTACTGGATGGCGGCAATCAGCCCCAGCATTTT.

CDR3 nucleotides: TGTGCCAGCAGCTTAGGATTAGTGGGAGTAAATGAGCAGTTCTTC. Translating it yields CASSLGLVGVNEQFF. The chain joins TRBV7-2 to TRBJ2-1, with D perhaps matching TRBD2 (5 bases). The ends were cut back, 1 base at V and 7 bases at J, with 14 bases in the middle. In germline, CDR1 is SGHTA, CDR2 FQGNSA. The CDR3 has 15 residues.